This paragraph reports one TCR beta chain. This record belongs to a study of blood T cell repertoires in COVID-19. Study at large: Both acute and convalescent COVID-19 samples were obtained from the United States, Italy and Spain. PBMCs, B-cell-depleted T cells, or T cells were the source of the cDNA or gDNA that made up the material.

As originally analysed: Quantification of nucleated cells was approximated via reference gene primer amplification. The protocol was immunoSEQ multiplex PCR, while the TCRdb copy is restricted to in-frame clones and leaves out a portion. That table is the source of V, J and clone size, and D and trimming were worked out from the DNA. There are some 62,000 clones in the sample; roughly 80% occur only once, and roughly 18% lies in the top ten. V lost 2 bases to trimming and J lost 6 bases; unmatched junction nucleotides: 12. CDR3 length equals 17 residues. CDR1 and CDR2 (germline): SNHLY, FYNNEI. The sample consisted of peripheral blood. The receptor comes from a man aged 55 to 70 with acute or convalescent COVID-19. This sequence joins TRBV2 and TRBJ2-1, with 8 bases that match TRBD2. CDR3 sequence reads: CASSETSPGTRGNEQFF. The DNA for the CDR3 is TGTGCCAGCAGTGAAACTAGTCCCGGGACTAGAGGCAATGAGCAGTTCTTC.